This TCR beta chain is drawn from a study of shared clonotypes between healthy human individuals. TCRdb's table, derived via immunoSEQ multiplex PCR, lists solely in-frame clones and lacks some. Of nearly 1 million clones in the sample, about three quarters were seen once. Overall study findings and caveats: Larger richness was generally estimated for naive than memory subsets. Only blood underwent sampling, and tissue repertoires likely differ. Generation probabilities of non-shared clonotypes were lower (relative to those shared by all four donors).

This clone showed up just a few times. Antigen specificity is unknown. The sample carries other DNA sequences with the same CDR3. The specimen sequenced was memory CD4+ T cells sorted from blood. Subset noted: CD45RA-negative fraction. The TCR was taken from a man aged 18 to 29 in good health.

The CDR3 DNA reads as TGTGCCAGTAGTGGCGGCATAAGCACAGATACGCAGTATTTT. This codes for CASSGGISTDTQYF. The chain couples TRBV19 to TRBJ2-3, with D unclear. CDR3 size: 14 residues. Germline V gene sequence: CDR1 LNHDA, CDR2 SQIVND (reference sequence). Trimming shortened V by 5 bases and J by 0 bases, and 9 bases separated the two germline ends.